The 10 T cell receptor beta chains reported below all come from one sample, sequenced in a study of T cells in Graves' hyperthyroidism and ophthalmopathy. TCR beta CDR3 regions were amplified from RNA. The TCR CDR3 was amplified in a first-round RT-PCR using the HTBI primer set. TCRdb redid the calling of the multiplex PCR reads with MiXCR, one entry per CDR3 protein. Among around 300,000 distinct CDR3 sequences listed, approximately 19% were seen once. Sequenced input: blood. All receptors come from a man aged 45-65 years with Graves' ophthalmopathy.

This clonotype was found many times. The chain carries TRBV6-1 and TRBJ2-7, with TRBD2 as a possible D gene (5 bases). CDR1 and CDR2 from the germline V gene are MNHNS and SASEGT. V was clipped by 5 bases and J by 4 bases, with 15 bases between them. The CDR3 is made up of 14 amino acids. As DNA, the CDR3 is TGTGCCAGCAGTTACTTCAACGGAGGTTACGAGCAGTACTTC. It specifies CASSYFNGGYEQYF.

This chain joins TRBV6-1 and TRBJ2-3, with D possibly TRBD1 on 6 matching bases. This CDR3 contains 14 residues. V was clipped by 6 bases and J by 3 bases, with 13 bases between them. From germline, CDR1 is MNHNS and CDR2 SASEGT. The DNA for the CDR3 is TGTGCCAGCAGCCCACTTGGACAGACAGATACGCAGTATTTT. This encodes CASSPLGQTDTQYF.

This clonotype was picked up a small number of times. A much larger clone differs from this one at a single base, so this may be a read error. This chain uses TRBV28 with TRBJ1-6, with 7 positions matching TRBD1. Germline V gives CDR1 MDHEN, CDR2 SYDVKM. With V trimmed by 4 bases and J by 4 bases, 1 base remained unmatched. The CDR3 extends over 14 amino acids. The DNA of the CDR3 is TGTGCCAGCAGTTCGGGACAGTATAATTCACCCCTCCACTTT. Protein sequence: CASSSGQYNSPLHF.

With regard to this clonotype: The junction shows a germline mismatch at one end, possibly a read error. The V and J genes are TRBV7-7 and TRBJ2-3, with D perhaps matching TRBD2 (6 bases). Germline CDR1 and CDR2: SSHAT and FNYEAQ (reference sequence). This CDR3 contains 13 residues. The CDR3 nucleotides read TGTGCTAGCAGCTCAAGGAGGGCAGATACGCAGTATTTT. It specifies CASSSRRADTQYF.

This clonotype was picked up many times. The CDR3 nucleotides read TGTGCCAGCAGCTTTACCGGGACAGGGGGCACCGGGGAGCTGTTTTTT. As protein: CASSFTGTGGTGELFF. The V and J genes are TRBV11-3 and TRBJ2-2, with TRBD1 matching over 11 bases. This CDR3 is 16 amino acids long. J was trimmed by 4 bases and V by 3 bases; bases with no gene match: 4. Germline values: CDR1 SGHNT, CDR2 YENEEA.

The table lists this clonotype with many counts. The rearrangement uses TRBV11-1 and TRBJ2-7; possible D gene TRBD1, 6 bases. Trimming left V 6 bases short and J 8 bases short, with 23 bases between. This CDR3 has 15 residues. Germline V lookup: CDR1 SGHAT, CDR2 FQDESV (reference sequence). The CDR3 loop is CASSPKRTATYKQYF. CDR3 sequence (DNA): TGTGCCAGCAGTCCAAAGAGGACAGCCACATACAAGCAGTACTTC.

This clonotype was counted between two and nine times. CDR3 nucleotide sequence: TGTGCCAGCAGCCGAGCGGGGACAGCTTCTGGCTACACCTTC. It translates to CASSRAGTASGYTF. The chain couples TRBV12-3 or TRBV12-4 to TRBJ1-2, with 7 bases aligning to TRBD1. CDR3 size: 14 residues. The ends lost 6 bases at V and 7 bases at J; junction bases unmatched: 11.

This clonotype was seen at least ten times. The chain is built from TRBV28 and TRBJ2-7; weak D call: TRBD2 (6 bases). Germline V gives CDR1 MDHEN, CDR2 SYDVKM. The CDR3 is made up of 15 amino acids. Trimming stripped 2 bases from V and 5 bases from J, with 16 bases between. The CDR3 DNA follows: TGTGCCAGCAGTTTAAGCACTAGCCTGCAGGACGAGCAGTACTTC. This sequence encodes CASSLSTSLQDEQYF.

This clonotype was observed a few times. The rearrangement links TRBV6-1 to TRBJ2-1; a weak D match, TRBD1 (6 bases). The CDR3 sequence is 15 residues long. Trimming pared 7 bases from V and 1 base from J, leaving 14 bases between. Germline V lookup: CDR1 MNHNS, CDR2 SASEGT. The CDR3 nucleotides read TGTGCCAGCAACCCGCGACAGGTTTCCTACAATGAGCAGTTCTTC. Amino acid sequence: CASNPRQVSYNEQFF.

This clonotype showed up many times. The chain links TRBV4-2 to TRBJ2-5; 12 bases align to TRBD2. Germline CDR1 is LGHNA and CDR2 is YNFKEQ. With 4 bases clipped from V and 5 bases from J, the junction kept 11 bases outside the gene matches. This CDR3 region has 17 residues. The CDR3 nucleotides are TGTGCCAGCAGCCCTGAGGGAACTAGCGGGAGGCTGGAGACCCAGTACTTC. Translating gives CASSPEGTSGRLETQYF.